The 31 T cell receptor beta chains below were found in one sample sequenced in a study of synovial regulatory T cells in juvenile arthritis. TCRdb's table, derived via immunoSEQ multiplex PCR, lists solely in-frame clones and lacks some. The specimen's table records over 9,000 clones. The sample consisted of Treg cells from blood. Subset reported: remaining (HLA-DR-negative) circulating blood Treg cells. Receptors originate from a donor younger than 30 with juvenile idiopathic arthritis.

This clone registers medium-sized (0.01 to 0.1%) by frequency. The CDR3 sequence is CASSPRDRVTEQYF. This rearrangement joins TRBV7-7 to TRBJ2-7; TCRdb designates TRBD1, a call that cannot be tested without DNA. The V gene's germline CDR1 is SSHAT and CDR2 FNYEAQ (reference sequence). The CDR3 runs 14 residues. No DNA sequence was recorded.

V is TRBV7-2 and J is TRBJ2-1; the D call of TRBD2 rests on TCRdb alone, since no DNA is present to check it. CDR3 length: 16 amino acids. No coding sequence is recorded. Germline CDR1 and CDR2: SGHTA and FQGNSA. CDR3 loop: CASSPRPSGRYNEQFF.

Here the CDR3 reads CASSYFAGVQETQYF. The chain employs TRBV6-5 and TRBJ2-5; there is no DNA to check the TCRdb D call of TRBD2. Per the germline V gene, CDR1 is MNHEY and CDR2 is SVGAGI. The CDR3 consists of 15 residues. No DNA is recorded.

The V call is TRBV7-2, the J call TRBJ1-2. The germline gives CDR1 SGHTA, CDR2 FQGNSA. There are 13 residues in the CDR3. No DNA is listed. The CDR3 here is CASSLARGVAKAF.

The CDR3 protein is CASTSSVGVSGYTF. This chain connects TRBV19 to TRBJ1-2; TCRdb names TRBD1, which stays unverified in the absence of DNA. The CDR3 has 14 amino acids. Nucleotide data are not available. Germline CDR1 is LNHDA and CDR2 is SQIVND (reference sequence).

The chain employs TRBV9 and TRBJ1-1. The CDR3 is 12 amino acids. This entry has no DNA. Germline-derived CDR1 and CDR2 are SGDLS and YYNGEE. The CDR3 here is CASSPLYTEAFF.

This clone shows up as medium-sized (0.01 to 0.1%) by frequency. The genes are TRBV19 and TRBJ2-3; TCRdb names TRBD2, which stays unverified in the absence of DNA. Germline CDR1 and CDR2: LNHDA and SQIVND (reference sequence). The CDR3 totals 14 residues. The DNA sequence is not available. The CDR3 protein is CASKREFKVDTQYF.

The chain combines TRBV4-3 with TRBJ2-3. CDR3 size: 16 residues. The coding DNA is unavailable. Germline assignment: CDR1 LGHNA and CDR2 YSLEER. The CDR3 loop is CASSQDWRDNTDTQYF.

This chain links TRBV4-1 with TRBJ2-5; without DNA, the TCRdb call of TRBD1 cannot be checked. Per the germline V gene, CDR1 is MGHRA and CDR2 is YSYEKL. CDR3 length: 16 amino acids. No nucleotide data were recorded. The chain's CDR3 is CASSPTGGFFKETQYF.

This chain links TRBV20-1 with TRBJ1-1. This CDR3 is built from 10 residues. DNA for this receptor is not on file. The germline gives CDR1 DFQATT, CDR2 SNEGSKA (reference sequence). The CDR3 reads CSASRREAFF.

The J gene is TRBJ1-2, the V gene TRBV2. Per germline, CDR1 SNHLY and CDR2 FYNNEI. The CDR3 covers 18 residues. DNA is not on record. The CDR3: CASSVTGLTGLRNYGYTF.

The chain links TRBV6-1 to TRBJ2-3; TCRdb names TRBD2, which stays unverified in the absence of DNA. The CDR3 length is 15 residues. No DNA accompanies this entry. Germline V gene sequence: CDR1 MNHNS, CDR2 SASEGT. CDR3 residues: CASSETSGRWDTQYF.

In terms of frequency, this clone is medium-sized. The chain has TRBV5-4 and TRBJ1-2; there is no DNA to check the TCRdb D call of TRBD1. This CDR3 contains 14 residues. Only the protein sequence is given. Germline CDR1 SGHNT, CDR2 YYREEE (reference sequence). The CDR3 is CASSLATGNYGYTF.

The rearrangement links TRBV21-1 to TRBJ1-5; TCRdb's D call of TRBD1 is untestable without DNA. TRBV21-1 is recorded as a pseudogene. The CDR3 totals 18 residues. DNA was not recorded. The CDR3 reads CASSKALGQGETRQPQHF.

This clone is deemed medium-sized by its frequency. V gene TRBV6-1 combines with J gene TRBJ1-5; TCRdb proposes TRBD1, but this gene call is untestable without DNA. This CDR3 comprises 14 residues. The DNA sequence is not available. In germline, CDR1 is MNHNS, CDR2 SASEGT. The CDR3 loop reads CASTTGGLNQPQHF.

This chain links TRBV5-1 with TRBJ1-1. The germline CDR1 and CDR2 sequences are SGHRS and YFSETQ. There are 14 residues in the CDR3. No DNA appears here. The CDR3 loop is CASSLEGRNTEAFF.

In terms of frequency, this clone is medium-sized. J is TRBJ2-7 and V is TRBV19; no DNA is available, so the TRBD2 call from TCRdb remains unchecked. In germline, CDR1 is LNHDA, CDR2 SQIVND (reference sequence). This CDR3 has 16 residues. No DNA appears here. CDR3 sequence: CASSKAAVGGGYEQYF. The whole variable domain, remainder taken from reference TRBV19 and TRBJ2-7, is DGGITQSPKYLFRKEGQNVTLSCEQNLNHDAMYWYRQDPGQGLRLIYYSQIVNDFQKGDIAEGYSVSREKKESFPLTVTSAQKNPTAFYLCASSKAAVGGGYEQYFGPGTRLTVT.

The CDR3 is CASSAWRGGGIRGTEAFF. The chain couples TRBV6-1 to TRBJ1-1. The CDR3 has 18 residues. The DNA is not on file. CDR1 and CDR2 (germline): MNHNS, SASEGT.

The V gene is TRBV9, the J gene TRBJ1-1; the TCRdb call, TRBD1, lacks DNA for checking. CDR1 and CDR2 (germline): SGDLS, YYNGEE. The CDR3 is 16 residues long. No DNA accompanies this entry. Here the CDR3 reads CASSVVSDRGRTEAFF. The full variable domain, with the rest looked up from reference TRBV9 and TRBJ1-1, is DSGVTQTPKHLITATGQRVTLRCSPRSGDLSVYWYQQSLDQGLQFLIQYYNGEERAKGNILERFSAQQFPDLHSELNLSSLELGDSALYFCASSVVSDRGRTEAFFGQGTRLTVV.

The chain employs TRBV4-1 and TRBJ2-1; the D call of TRBD1 rests on TCRdb alone, since no DNA is present to check it. The CDR3 sequence is 15 residues long. DNA is not recorded here. Germline values: CDR1 MGHRA, CDR2 YSYEKL. CDR3 loop: CASSYGHEHQNEQFF.

The chain uses TRBV6-6 and TRBJ1-2. Germline CDR1 MNHNY, CDR2 SVGAGI (reference sequence). The CDR3 spans 14 residues. No coding sequence is recorded. The CDR3 sequence is CASSRGTGAPSYTF.

Its frequency marks this clone as medium-sized. The chain combines TRBV10-3 with TRBJ1-2; TCRdb indicates TRBD1, and absent DNA this call remains unverified. From germline, CDR1 is ENHRY and CDR2 SYGVKD. This CDR3 spans 14 amino acids. No DNA was logged. The CDR3 loop is CAIKRKQGPSGYTF.

This rearrangement joins TRBV18 to TRBJ2-7. The CDR3 covers 14 residues. Only the protein sequence is given. CDR1 KGHSH and CDR2 LQKENI come from the germline V gene. The CDR3 region is CASSPTYTTYEQYF.

CDR3 loop: CASSMVRDYGYTF. This chain connects TRBV19 to TRBJ1-2. CDR1 and CDR2 (germline): LNHDA, SQIVND (reference sequence). The CDR3 has 13 residues. The nucleotide record is missing.

This chain joins TRBV11-2 and TRBJ1-1. Germline CDR1 is SGHAT and CDR2 is FQNNGV. CDR3 length: 14 residues. The nucleotide record is missing. The CDR3 protein is CASSFRGRGTEAFF. The full variable domain, completed using reference TRBV11-2 and TRBJ1-1, is EAGVAQSPRYKIIEKRQSVAFWCNPISGHATLYWYQQILGQGPKLLIQFQNNGVVDDSQLPKDRFSAERLKGVDSTLKIQPAKLEDSAVYLCASSFRGRGTEAFFGQGTRLTVV.

The chain has TRBV9 and TRBJ1-3; TCRdb lists TRBD1, though no DNA is available to test this call. CDR3 length: 13 amino acids. Only the protein sequence is given. From germline, CDR1 is SGDLS and CDR2 YYNGEE. The CDR3 sequence is CASSVQGGNTIYF.

J is TRBJ2-7 and V is TRBV5-1; TCRdb names TRBD1, which stays unverified in the absence of DNA. There are 15 residues in the CDR3. No DNA is listed. Per the germline V gene, CDR1 is SGHRS and CDR2 is YFSETQ. The CDR3 reads CASSYTYGDSYEQYF.

V and J are TRBV11-2 and TRBJ1-2. Germline assignment: CDR1 SGHAT and CDR2 FQNNGV. There are 12 residues in the CDR3. Only the protein sequence is given. The CDR3 loop is CASSLGGYGYTF. Complete variable domain (other parts from reference TRBV11-2 and TRBJ1-2): EAGVAQSPRYKIIEKRQSVAFWCNPISGHATLYWYQQILGQGPKLLIQFQNNGVVDDSQLPKDRFSAERLKGVDSTLKIQPAKLEDSAVYLCASSLGGYGYTFGSGTRLTVV.

The chain recombines TRBV5-1 with TRBJ2-3; checking the TCRdb D call of TRBD2 is not possible without DNA. CDR3 length: 17 amino acids. The nucleotide record is missing. Germline CDR1 is SGHRS and CDR2 is YFSETQ. The CDR3 protein is CASSTAGGPASVDTQYF.

The chain couples TRBV7-9 to TRBJ2-7; TCRdb reports TRBD1, a call that lacks DNA to check it against. Germline-derived CDR1 and CDR2 are SEHNR and FQNEAQ (reference sequence). CDR3 size: 11 residues. Only the protein is on record. CDR3 sequence reads: CASSPQYEQYF.

The J gene is TRBJ2-5, the V gene TRBV6-5; the TCRdb call, TRBD1, lacks DNA for checking. The CDR3 totals 13 residues. The DNA is not on file. Per the germline V gene, CDR1 is MNHEY and CDR2 is SVGAGI. CDR3 sequence reads: CASRGQGVETQYF.